The 19 T cell receptor beta chains below all came from one sample that was sequenced in a study of blood T cell repertoires in COVID-19. Here immunoSEQ multiplex PCR was the method, and the copy in TCRdb shows in-frame clones only, minus some. In the table there are about 340,000 clones, more than 85% of which are singletons. Specimen: PBMCs or T cells enriched from blood (not recorded which). The receptors here all came from a young woman who had recovered from COVID-19.

This chain joins TRBV4-3 and TRBJ2-3; TRBD1 matches at 7 bases. V was pared by 5 bases and J by 5 bases, with 10 bases of the junction left unmatched. The CDR3 runs to 15 residues. CDR1 and CDR2 from the germline V gene are LGHNA and YSLEER. CDR3 sequence (DNA): TGCGCCAGCAGCGAATTCACAGGGGCCGGAGATACGCAGTATTTT. Translating it yields CASSEFTGAGDTQYF.

This chain links TRBV7-8 with TRBJ2-7; a possible D gene is TRBD2 (6 bases). Germline V gene sequence: CDR1 SGHVS, CDR2 FQNEAQ. The CDR3 contains 14 residues. V gave up 5 bases and J gave up 1 base, with 12 bases separating them. Here the CDR3 reads CASSPGGKSYEQYF. As DNA, the CDR3 is TGTGCCAGCAGCCCCGGAGGGAAATCCTACGAGCAGTACTTC.

The DNA for the CDR3 is TGTGCCAGCAGTGACTGGGTAGGGACACCCTCTCTAGGCGGCTACACCTTC. Protein product: CASSDWVGTPSLGGYTF. This sequence joins TRBV6-1 and TRBJ1-2; D may be TRBD1 (6 bases). The CDR3 has 17 amino acids. V lost 3 bases and J 8 bases, leaving 25 bases between the germline ends. Looked up from germline, CDR1 is MNHNS and CDR2 is SASEGT.

In DNA, the CDR3 is TGTGCCAGCTCACCACGGGCACAGCAAGAGACCCAGTACTTC. It encodes CASSPRAQQETQYF. This chain joins TRBV18 and TRBJ2-5; D gene uncertain. The CDR3 is 14 residues long. The germline V and J ends were trimmed by 1 base and 2 bases, with 8 bases remaining between them. The germline gives CDR1 KGHSH, CDR2 LQKENI.

J is TRBJ1-6 and V is TRBV4-3; D remains unclear. The germline CDR1 and CDR2 sequences are LGHNA and YSLEER. The CDR3 has 13 amino acids. V lost 1 base and J 14 bases, leaving 12 bases between the germline ends. The CDR3 DNA is TGCGCCAGCAGCCAAGTGAGAGATTCCACCCTCCACTTT. This gives the protein CASSQVRDSTLHF.

The rearrangement joins TRBV2 to TRBJ2-5; 7 nucleotides align to TRBD2. Germline lookup yields CDR1 SNHLY and CDR2 FYNNEI. The V segment lost 10 bases and the J segment 1 base; nucleotides outside the gene matches: 12. There are 15 residues in the CDR3. This CDR3 is CANRWRGSPQETQYF. In DNA, the CDR3 is TGTGCCAACAGGTGGCGGGGGTCTCCCCAAGAGACCCAGTACTTC.

V is TRBV7-8 and J is TRBJ2-6; 7 nucleotides match TRBD1. This CDR3 region has 19 residues. V lost 5 bases and J lost 2; bases outside the gene matches: 15. Germline V lookup: CDR1 SGHVS, CDR2 FQNEAQ. In nucleotides, the CDR3 is TGTGCCAGCAGCCCAGACAGGGTAGGGTTTCGGGCTGGGGCCAACGTCCTGACTTTC. This sequence encodes CASSPDRVGFRAGANVLTF. The whole variable domain, filled in from reference TRBV7-8 and TRBJ2-6, reads GAGVSQSPRYKVAKRGQDVALRCDPISGHVSLFWYQQALGQGPEFLTYFQNEAQLDKSGLPSDRFFAERPEGSVSTLKIQRTQQEDSAVYLCASSPDRVGFRAGANVLTFGAGSRLTVL.

The chain employs TRBV7-3 and TRBJ2-1; D might be TRBD2 (6 bases). Germline V gives CDR1 SGHTA, CDR2 FQGTGA. The CDR3 runs to 14 residues. V dropped 5 bases and J dropped 4 bases, with 12 bases sitting between them. Here the CDR3 reads CASSTAGAYNEQFF. The DNA of the CDR3 is TGTGCCAGCAGCACAGCGGGTGCTTACAATGAGCAGTTCTTC.

The rearrangement joins TRBV30 to TRBJ1-1; D is perhaps TRBD1 (6 bases). V lost 0 bases, J lost 5 bases, and 22 bases lay in between. This CDR3 comprises 17 residues. Germline-derived CDR1 and CDR2 are GTSNPN and SVGIG (reference sequence). CDR3 coding DNA: TGTGCCTGGAGTGTAGTTCCAGGGGCCTGGGGTGAGACTGAAGCTTTCTTT. Translated: CAWSVVPGAWGETEAFF.

CDR3 in amino acids: CASSHGRARETQYF. Here the CDR3 DNA reads TGTGCCAGCAGCCACGGGAGGGCAAGGGAGACCCAGTACTTC. The chain joins TRBV5-6 to TRBJ2-5; TRBD2 matches at 8 bases. The CDR3 runs 14 residues. Trimming cost V 4 bases and J 5 bases; bases outside gene matches: 7. Looked up from germline, CDR1 is SGHDT and CDR2 is YYEEEE.

The gene calls are TRBV13 and TRBJ2-7; no firm D call. CDR1 is PRHDT, CDR2 FYEKMQ, per germline (reference sequence). The CDR3 runs to 11 residues. V was pared by 4 bases and J by 5 bases, with 6 bases between. The CDR3, as DNA: TGTGCCAGCAGCTATCTCGACGAGCAGTACTTC. This codes for CASSYLDEQYF. Variable domain in full (rest from reference TRBV13 and TRBJ2-7): AAGVIQSPRHLIKEKRETATLKCYPIPRHDTVYWYQQGPGQDPQFLISFYEKMQSDKGSIPDRFSAQQFSDYHSELNMSSLELGDSALYFCASSYLDEQYFGPGTRLTVT.

This chain links TRBV9 with TRBJ1-6, with 9 bases lining up with TRBD1. The germline CDR1 and CDR2 sequences are SGDLS and YYNGEE. The CDR3 runs to 19 residues. The trim removed 0 bases at V and 8 bases at J, leaving 15 bases unmatched. The CDR3 DNA reads as TGTGCCAGCAGCGTAGATCTTGGGACAGGGTTCCTCAGGGATTCACCCCTCCACTTT. Translated: CASSVDLGTGFLRDSPLHF.

This clone showed up just once. The chain is built from TRBV7-6 and TRBJ2-7; 15 nucleotides match TRBD2. Per the germline V gene, CDR1 is SGHVS and CDR2 is FNYEAQ. This CDR3 spans 17 amino acids. V gave up 5 bases and J gave up 3 bases; unmatched junction bases: 8. CDR3 nucleotides: TGTGCCAGCAGCCCCGGGACTAGCGGGGGGCCTTTCTACGAGCAGTACTTC. Protein sequence: CASSPGTSGGPFYEQYF. The whole variable domain, filled in from reference TRBV7-6 and TRBJ2-7, reads GAGVSQSPRYKVTKRGQDVALRCDPISGHVSLYWYRQALGQGPEFLTYFNYEAQQDKSGLPNDRFSAERPEGSISTLTIQRTEQRDSAMYRCASSPGTSGGPFYEQYFGPGTRLTVT.

This clone was found a few times. J is TRBJ1-4 and V is TRBV2; TRBD1 matches at 9 bases. The CDR3 spans 18 residues. The junction had 9 bases not matched to a gene; V was cut back by 2 bases and J by 2 bases. Germline V lookup: CDR1 SNHLY, CDR2 FYNNEI. The CDR3 region is CASSETGQGFSTNEKLFF. The CDR3 bases are TGTGCCAGCAGTGAAACGGGACAGGGATTTTCGACTAATGAAAAACTGTTTTTT.

The chain combines TRBV15 with TRBJ2-1; TRBD1 matches at 8 bases. CDR1 is LNHNV, CDR2 YYDKDF, per germline (reference sequence). This CDR3 is built from 16 residues. Trimming at V came to 0 bases and at J to 7 bases, leaving 8 bases not matched to a gene. The CDR3: CATSRELAGTGNEQFF. DNA of the CDR3: TGTGCCACCAGCAGAGAACTCGCCGGGACAGGTAATGAGCAGTTCTTC.

This clone was seen a few times. The chain joins TRBV19 to TRBJ1-4, with a tentative D call TRBD1 (6 bases). Trimming took 6 bases from V and 8 from J, leaving 13 bases between them. The CDR3 sequence is 13 residues long. Germline V gene lookup returns CDR1 LNHDA and CDR2 SQIVND (reference sequence). DNA for the CDR3: TGTGCCAGTAGAGCAGGGGCGAGCGAAAAACTGTTTTTT. Amino acid sequence: CASRAGASEKLFF.

The V call is TRBV19, the J call TRBJ2-7, with D perhaps matching TRBD2 (6 bases). Germline V lookup: CDR1 LNHDA, CDR2 SQIVND (reference sequence). This CDR3 region has 14 residues. The V end was cut by 6 bases, the J end by 2 bases, with 14 bases between. CDR3 sequence (DNA): TGTGCCAGTAGGGGGGGAGGTTTCACCTACGAGCAGTACTTC. It specifies CASRGGGFTYEQYF.

The chain has TRBV28 and TRBJ2-7, with 9 bases identical to TRBD1. Germline V gives CDR1 MDHEN, CDR2 SYDVKM. CDR3 size: 15 residues. Unmatched junction bases numbered 7, after V lost 6 bases and J lost 1 base. The CDR3 loop is CASRGTGTGSYEQYF. DNA of the CDR3: TGTGCCAGCAGGGGAACCGGGACAGGGTCCTACGAGCAGTACTTC.

CDR3 bases: TGTGCCAGCAGCTCCCTGGGCGAGAACACTGAAGCTTTCTTT. It codes for CASSSLGENTEAFF. The rearrangement uses TRBV7-9 and TRBJ1-1; D unclear. Deletions cut 4 bases from V and 1 base from J, with 10 bases between. The germline V gene has CDR1 SEHNR and CDR2 FQNEAQ (reference sequence). The CDR3 is made up of 14 amino acids.